A single sample is the source of the 6 T cell receptor beta chains below, sequenced in a study of identical twins. TCRdb ran MiXCR on the 5' RACE reads and lists one entry per CDR3 protein. The table includes around 570,000 distinct CDR3 sequences, 7.5% to 10% detected once. The data also belong to a second study, concerning yellow fever vaccine responses in identical twins.

Specimen: PBMCs. Source of these receptors: a woman aged 18-35 years in good health.

This clonotype was observed a few times. The chain carries TRBV6-5 and TRBJ2-1, with TRBD2 identical over 12 bases. The germline gives CDR1 MNHEY, CDR2 SVGAGI. The length of the CDR3 is 16 residues. With 2 bases clipped from V and 6 bases from J, the junction kept 5 bases outside the gene matches. The CDR3 DNA is TGTGCCAGCAGTTACCCCGGGACTAGCGGGCGCAATGAGCAGTTCTTC. It codes for CASSYPGTSGRNEQFF.

The chain combines TRBV10-3 with TRBJ2-2, with D perhaps TRBD1 (5 bases). The CDR3 covers 23 residues. The germline V gene has CDR1 ENHRY and CDR2 SYGVKD. V lost 4 bases to trimming and J lost 0 bases, with 33 bases between them. The CDR3 loop reads CAISARSPTASAIVDANTGELFF. DNA for the CDR3: TGTGCCATCAGTGCTAGGAGTCCGACAGCTTCCGCAATTGTAGACGCGAACACCGGGGAGCTGTTTTTT.

Many counts were recorded for this clonotype. V gene TRBV7-8 combines with J gene TRBJ2-3; a possible D gene is TRBD1 (6 bases). This CDR3 is 16 amino acids long. The V end lost 4 bases, the J end lost 2 bases, and 16 bases lay between the germline ends. Germline V gene lookup returns CDR1 SGHVS and CDR2 FQNEAQ. CDR3 nucleotides: TGTGCCAGCAGCTCCCCGGACAGCTACCTCACAGATACGCAGTATTTT. This codes for CASSSPDSYLTDTQYF.

This clonotype was recorded a few times. CDR3 DNA: TGTGCCAGCAGTGGGTATAGGACTAGCAGCCACGAGCAGTACTTC. Protein sequence: CASSGYRTSSHEQYF. This sequence joins TRBV25-1 and TRBJ2-7; TRBD2 matches at 8 bases. The CDR3 spans 15 residues. V lost 4 bases and J lost 5; bases outside the gene matches: 10. CDR1 is MGHDK and CDR2 is SYGVNS in the germline V gene.

The CDR3 protein is CASSPWGGALNTEAFF. CDR3 coding DNA: TGTGCCAGCAGTCCATGGGGGGGGGCATTGAACACTGAAGCTTTCTTT. This chain links TRBV6-1 with TRBJ1-1; weak D call: TRBD1 (6 bases). This CDR3 spans 16 amino acids. V dropped 5 bases and J dropped 0 bases, with 16 bases sitting between them. Germline V gene lookup returns CDR1 MNHNS and CDR2 SASEGT.

The rearrangement links TRBV6-2 or TRBV6-3 to TRBJ2-3, with 13 positions matching TRBD2. This CDR3 contains 16 residues. Per the germline V gene, CDR1 is MNHEY and CDR2 is SVGEGT. J lost 6 bases, V lost 6 bases, and 9 bases had no gene match. CDR3 nucleotides: TGTGCCAGCAGACTAGCGGGAGGGAGCCGACGGGATACGCAGTATTTT. Translation gives CASRLAGGSRRDTQYF.